Below, 7 T cell receptor beta chains from the same sample are listed, as sequenced in a study of T cells in Graves' hyperthyroidism and ophthalmopathy. Amplified TCR beta CDR3 regions came from RNA transcripts. In the first-round RT-PCR of the TCR CDR3, the HTBI primer set was used. One entry per CDR3 protein, called by TCRdb with MiXCR from the multiplex PCR reads. The data contain roughly 500,000 distinct CDR3 sequences, over 45% of them singletons. Sequencing was done on a sample of peripheral blood or thyroid tissue (not recorded which). The origin of the receptors is an adult woman with Graves' disease, either hyperthyroidism or ophthalmopathy (not recorded which).

This clonotype has a handful of counts. The chain couples TRBV29-1 to TRBJ2-7, with D possibly matching TRBD1 (5 bases). The germline V and J ends were trimmed by 6 bases and 7 bases, with 16 bases remaining between them. The CDR3 consists of 12 residues. Germline CDR1 reads SQVTM; CDR2 reads ANQGSEA. CDR3 DNA: TGCAGCGTGGAAACCAGGGAACAAGAGCAGTACTTC. It translates to CSVETREQEQYF.

V and J are TRBV20-1 and TRBJ1-1; D unclear. V dropped 1 base and J dropped 10 bases, with 19 bases sitting between them. CDR1 and CDR2 (germline): DFQATT, SNEGSKA (reference sequence). The CDR3 length is 14 residues. Here the CDR3 DNA reads TGCAGTGCTAGAGGCCCGCTTGGCGCCCGCCTAGCTTTCTTT. Translated, it gives CSARGPLGARLAFF.

The chain employs TRBV6-5 and TRBJ1-1, with D perhaps TRBD1 (6 bases). CDR1 MNHEY and CDR2 SVGAGI come from the germline V gene. This CDR3 has 14 residues. The V and J ends lost 10 bases and 10 bases respectively, with 25 bases between them. CDR3 residues: CANTTGCGVSGAFF. CDR3 DNA sequence: TGTGCCAACACCACAGGGTGCGGCGTCTCTGGAGCTTTCTTT.

In this sample, this clonotype turned up many times. This sequence joins TRBV20-1 and TRBJ2-5, with D tentatively TRBD1 (6 bases). There are 16 residues in the CDR3. CDR1 and CDR2 (germline): DFQATT, SNEGSKA (reference sequence). The ends were cut back, 4 bases at V and 5 bases at J, with 23 bases in the middle. CDR3 in amino acids: CSANGVDRRSGETQYF. CDR3 nucleotide sequence: TGCAGTGCTAACGGGGTTGACAGGAGGTCAGGCGAGACCCAGTACTTC.

The chain joins TRBV9 to TRBJ1-2, with TRBD1 matching 12 bases. With 3 bases clipped from V and 6 bases from J, the junction kept 9 bases outside the gene matches. Germline V gene lookup returns CDR1 SGDLS and CDR2 YYNGEE. This CDR3 comprises 16 residues. For the CDR3, the DNA is TGTGCCAGCAGCGCGAATAAGGGACAGGGGGCGGATGGCTACACCTTC. This sequence encodes CASSANKGQGADGYTF.

The chain has TRBV7-6 and TRBJ1-3; TRBD1 might be the D (5 bases). Germline values: CDR1 SGHVS, CDR2 FNYEAQ. This CDR3 spans 13 amino acids. Trimming cost V 2 bases and J 8 bases, with 10 bases left between them. The CDR3 reads CASSLNGGHTIYF. Here the CDR3 DNA reads TGTGCCAGCAGCTTAAATGGGGGACACACCATATATTTT.

This clonotype was seen ten or more times. V gene TRBV19 combines with J gene TRBJ2-7, with 8 positions matching TRBD1. J was trimmed by 2 bases and V by 7 bases; bases with no gene match: 7. This CDR3 region has 14 residues. The germline CDR1 and CDR2 sequences are LNHDA and SQIVND (reference sequence). In DNA, the CDR3 is TGTGCCAGTACCGACAGGGGACCAACCTACGAGCAGTACTTC. Its protein is CASTDRGPTYEQYF.